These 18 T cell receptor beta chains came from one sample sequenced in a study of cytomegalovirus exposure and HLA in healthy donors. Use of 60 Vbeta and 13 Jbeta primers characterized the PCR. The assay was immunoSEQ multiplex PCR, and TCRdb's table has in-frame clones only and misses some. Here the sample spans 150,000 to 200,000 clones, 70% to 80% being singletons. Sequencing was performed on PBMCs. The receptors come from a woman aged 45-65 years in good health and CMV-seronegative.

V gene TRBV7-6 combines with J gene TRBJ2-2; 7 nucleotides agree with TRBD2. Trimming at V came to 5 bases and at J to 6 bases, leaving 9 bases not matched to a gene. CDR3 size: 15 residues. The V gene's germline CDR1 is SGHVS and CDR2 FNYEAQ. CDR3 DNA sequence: TGTGCCAGCAGCCTTAGCGGGCAAGGGGCCGGGGAGCTGTTTTTT. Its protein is CASSLSGQGAGELFF.

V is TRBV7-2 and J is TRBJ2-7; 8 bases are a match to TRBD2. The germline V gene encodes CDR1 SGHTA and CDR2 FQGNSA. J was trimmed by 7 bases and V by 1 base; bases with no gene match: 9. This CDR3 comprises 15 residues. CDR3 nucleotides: TGTGCCAGCAGCTTAGGAAATCGGGGGGGCCAAGAGCAGTACTTC. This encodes CASSLGNRGGQEQYF.

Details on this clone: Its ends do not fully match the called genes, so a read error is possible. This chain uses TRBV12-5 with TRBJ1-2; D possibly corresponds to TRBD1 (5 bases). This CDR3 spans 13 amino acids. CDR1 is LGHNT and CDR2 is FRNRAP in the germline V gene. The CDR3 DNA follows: TGTGCTAGTGGTTTGAGGCAGGGCTATGGCTGCACCTTC. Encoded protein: CASGLRQGYGCTF.

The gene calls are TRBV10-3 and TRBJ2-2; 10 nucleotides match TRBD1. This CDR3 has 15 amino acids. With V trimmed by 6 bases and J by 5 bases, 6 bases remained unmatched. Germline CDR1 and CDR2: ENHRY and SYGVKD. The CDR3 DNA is TGTGCCATCAGCGACAGGGGGCGAGGTACCGGGGAGCTGTTTTTT. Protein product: CAISDRGRGTGELFF.

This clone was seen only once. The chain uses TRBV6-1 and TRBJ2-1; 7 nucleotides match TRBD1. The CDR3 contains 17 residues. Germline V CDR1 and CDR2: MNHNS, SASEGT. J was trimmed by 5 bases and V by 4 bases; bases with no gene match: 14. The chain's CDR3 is CASSAWTGRMKDNEQFF. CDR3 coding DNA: TGTGCCAGCAGTGCTTGGACAGGTCGAATGAAGGACAATGAGCAGTTCTTC.

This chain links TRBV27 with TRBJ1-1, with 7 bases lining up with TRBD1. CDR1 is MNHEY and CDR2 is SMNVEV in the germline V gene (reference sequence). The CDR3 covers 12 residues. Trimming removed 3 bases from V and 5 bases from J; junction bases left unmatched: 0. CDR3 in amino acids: CASSFRGTEAFF. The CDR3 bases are TGTGCCAGCAGTTTCAGGGGGACTGAAGCTTTCTTT.

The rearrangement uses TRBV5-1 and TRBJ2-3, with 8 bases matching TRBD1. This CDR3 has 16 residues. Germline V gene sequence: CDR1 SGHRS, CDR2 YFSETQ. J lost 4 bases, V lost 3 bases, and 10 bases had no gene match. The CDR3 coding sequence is TGCGCCAGCAGCTCGGGACAGGTTGCCGGCCCAGATACGCAGTATTTT. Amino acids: CASSSGQVAGPDTQYF.

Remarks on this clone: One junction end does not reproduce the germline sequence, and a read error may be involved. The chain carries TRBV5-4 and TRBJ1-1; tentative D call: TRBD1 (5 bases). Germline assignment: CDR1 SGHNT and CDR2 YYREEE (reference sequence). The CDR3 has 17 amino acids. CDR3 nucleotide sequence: TGTGCCAGCAGCTTCGGCAGGATAATTCTTGCCGGGACTGAAGCTTTTTTT. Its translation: CASSFGRIILAGTEAFF.

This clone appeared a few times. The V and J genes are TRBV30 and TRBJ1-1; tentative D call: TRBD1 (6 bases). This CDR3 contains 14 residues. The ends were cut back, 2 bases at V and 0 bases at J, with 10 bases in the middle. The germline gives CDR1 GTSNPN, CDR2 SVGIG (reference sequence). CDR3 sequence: CAWSRTGLNTEAFF. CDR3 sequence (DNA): TGTGCCTGGAGTCGTACAGGGTTGAACACTGAAGCTTTCTTT.

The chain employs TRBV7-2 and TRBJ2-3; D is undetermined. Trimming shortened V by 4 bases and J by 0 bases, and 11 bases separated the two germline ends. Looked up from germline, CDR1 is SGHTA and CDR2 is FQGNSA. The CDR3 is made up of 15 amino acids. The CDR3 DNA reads TGTGCCAGCAGCTCCCGACAACTTAGCACAGATACGCAGTATTTT. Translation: CASSSRQLSTDTQYF.

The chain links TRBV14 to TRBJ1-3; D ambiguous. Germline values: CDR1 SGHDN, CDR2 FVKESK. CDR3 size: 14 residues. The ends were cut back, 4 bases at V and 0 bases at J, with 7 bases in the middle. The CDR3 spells CASSRLSSGNTIYF. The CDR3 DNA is TGTGCCAGCAGCCGGTTGAGCTCTGGAAACACCATATATTTT.

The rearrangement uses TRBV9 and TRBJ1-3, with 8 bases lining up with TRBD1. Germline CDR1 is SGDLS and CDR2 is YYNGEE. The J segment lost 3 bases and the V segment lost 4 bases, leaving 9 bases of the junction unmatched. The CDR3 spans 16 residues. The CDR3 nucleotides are TGTGCCAGCAGCCAACCTGACAGGGGAGGTGGAAACACCATATATTTT. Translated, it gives CASSQPDRGGGNTIYF.

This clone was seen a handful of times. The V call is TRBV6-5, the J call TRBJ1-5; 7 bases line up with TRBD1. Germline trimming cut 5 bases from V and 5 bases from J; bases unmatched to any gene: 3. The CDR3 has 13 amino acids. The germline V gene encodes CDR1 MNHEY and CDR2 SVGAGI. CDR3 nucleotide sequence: TGTGCCAGCAGTCGACAGGGCTATCAGCCCCAGCATTTT. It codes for CASSRQGYQPQHF.

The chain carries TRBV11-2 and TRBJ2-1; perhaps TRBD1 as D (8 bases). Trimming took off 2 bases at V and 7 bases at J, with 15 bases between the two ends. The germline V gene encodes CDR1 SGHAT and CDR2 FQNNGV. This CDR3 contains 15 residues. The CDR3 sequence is CASSLNLQGGNEQFF. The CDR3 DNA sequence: TGTGCCAGCAGCTTAAACCTACAGGGGGGGAATGAGCAGTTCTTC.

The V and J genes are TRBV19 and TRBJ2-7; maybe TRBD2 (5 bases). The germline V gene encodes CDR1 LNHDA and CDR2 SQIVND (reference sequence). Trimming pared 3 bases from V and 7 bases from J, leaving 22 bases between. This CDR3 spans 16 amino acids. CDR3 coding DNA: TGTGCCAGTAGTATGGTAGTGAGCGGATCTCGTGGGGAGCAGTACTTC. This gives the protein CASSMVVSGSRGEQYF.

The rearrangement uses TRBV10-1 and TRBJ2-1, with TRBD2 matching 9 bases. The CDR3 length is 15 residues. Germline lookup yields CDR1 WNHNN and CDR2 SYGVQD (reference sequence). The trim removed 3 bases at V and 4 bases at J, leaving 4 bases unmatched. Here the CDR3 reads CASSERAGGYNEQFF. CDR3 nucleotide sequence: TGCGCCAGCAGTGAAAGGGCGGGGGGGTACAATGAGCAGTTCTTC.

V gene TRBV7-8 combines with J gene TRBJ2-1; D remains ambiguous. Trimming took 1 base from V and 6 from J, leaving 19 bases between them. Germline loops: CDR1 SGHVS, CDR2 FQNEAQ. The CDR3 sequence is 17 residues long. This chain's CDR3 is CASSLGAFFPSGNEQFF. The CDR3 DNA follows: TGTGCCAGCAGCTTAGGGGCATTCTTTCCATCAGGCAATGAGCAGTTCTTC.

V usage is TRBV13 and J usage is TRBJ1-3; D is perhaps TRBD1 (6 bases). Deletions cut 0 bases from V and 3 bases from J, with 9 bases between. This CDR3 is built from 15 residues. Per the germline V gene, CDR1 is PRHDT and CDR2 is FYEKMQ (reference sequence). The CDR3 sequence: CASSLGGGGGNTIYF. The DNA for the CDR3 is TGTGCCAGCAGCTTAGGTGGGGGCGGTGGAAACACCATATATTTT.